The clone carrying this T cell receptor (beta chain) was seen a single time. Authors' data handling: Estimation of nucleated cell counts relied on the amplification of reference gene primers. Using immunoSEQ multiplex PCR, the repertoire was profiled, and TCRdb retains in-frame clones only, with some absent. The DNA was the basis for D and trimming; V, J and clone size are from that table. The sample lists roughly 200,000 clones, more than 75% occurring once. The data belong to a study of blood T cell repertoires in COVID-19. Study-level background: T cells, B-cell-depleted T cells, or PBMCs supplied cDNA or gDNA.

This CDR3 region has 16 residues. Germline V gives CDR1 LNHDA, CDR2 SQIVND (reference sequence). Unmatched junction bases numbered 9, after V lost 5 bases and J lost 8 bases. Grouping used clinical history reported by participants in a survey and questionnaire. This chain connects TRBV19 to TRBJ1-4; 12 nucleotides agree with TRBD1. The specimen was PBMCs or T cells enriched from blood (not recorded which). The TCR originated in a man aged 25-45 years in a cohort exposed to, infected with or recovered from COVID-19 (not recorded which). This CDR3 reads CASSVSRDRGREKLFF. The DNA of the CDR3 is TGTGCCAGTAGTGTCTCCCGGGACAGGGGGCGAGAAAAACTGTTTTTT.